This TCR beta chain derives from a study of blood T cell repertoires in COVID-19. The germline CDR1 and CDR2 sequences are SGHAT and FQNNGV. This CDR3 comprises 13 residues. V was cut by 5 bases and J by 1 base, with 8 bases left in between. The repertoire was sequenced with immunoSEQ multiplex PCR; TCRdb's copy has only in-frame clones and lacks some. The sample lists some 200,000 clones, approximately 87% occurring once. This TCR came from a man aged 18 to 29 with active or convalescent COVID-19. V and J are TRBV11-2 and TRBJ1-1; D may be TRBD1 (5 bases). The sample was peripheral blood. CDR3 in DNA: TGTGCCAGCAGCGCCGGGGGGAACACTGAAGCTTTCTTT. Translated: CASSAGGNTEAFF.